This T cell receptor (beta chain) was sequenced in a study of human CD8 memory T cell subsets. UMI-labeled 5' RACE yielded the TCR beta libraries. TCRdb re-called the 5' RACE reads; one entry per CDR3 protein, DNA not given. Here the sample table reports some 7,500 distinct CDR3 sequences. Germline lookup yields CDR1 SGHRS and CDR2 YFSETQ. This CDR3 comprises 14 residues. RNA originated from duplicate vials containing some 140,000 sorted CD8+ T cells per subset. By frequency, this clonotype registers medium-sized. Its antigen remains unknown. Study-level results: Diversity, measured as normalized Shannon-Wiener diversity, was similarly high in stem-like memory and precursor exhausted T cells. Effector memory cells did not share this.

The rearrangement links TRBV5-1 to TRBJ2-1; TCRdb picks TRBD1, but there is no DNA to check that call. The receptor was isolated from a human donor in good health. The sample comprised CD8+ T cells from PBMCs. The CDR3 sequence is CASSSTGSYNEQFF.